This is a list of T cell receptor beta chains from one sample in a study of cytomegalovirus exposure and HLA in healthy donors. The table came from immunoSEQ multiplex PCR; TCRdb's copy has only in-frame clones and leaves some out. In the table there are 100,000 or so clones, 77% of which are singletons. The specimen sequenced was PBMCs. The source is a male donor in good health and CMV-seropositive. The CDR3 runs from the conserved cysteine through the conserved F or W. The order of the fields is D gene, J gene, V gene, CDR3 protein. D genes are given only for firm matches.

TRBD1	TRBJ2-7	TRBV13	CASSRQGAHEQYF
TRBD2	TRBJ2-1	TRBV19	CASSRTSKDEQFF
TRBD2	TRBJ2-4	TRBV5-1	CASSSGSGGNSQYF
TRBD1	TRBJ1-1	TRBV7-3	CASSLLPTGPGGAFF
TRBD2	TRBJ2-3	TRBV19	CATSLLAGGPEAADTQYF
TRBD1	TRBJ1-1	TRBV18	CASSPTRTGGDLNTEAFF
TRBD2	TRBJ2-7	TRBV5-4	CASSLAKAGAYEQYF
-	TRBJ1-5	TRBV5-1	CASSSGGSNQPQHF
-	TRBJ1-2	TRBV27	CASSSGVSGYTF
TRBD2	TRBJ2-1	TRBV19	CASSLRVLERDSPYNEQFF
TRBD1	TRBJ1-2	TRBV7-2	CASSLAPTLTGGDGYTF
TRBD1	TRBJ2-7	TRBV18	CASSPSSPGQGAKQYF
TRBD2	TRBJ2-7	TRBV27	CASSLSGRGNTYEQYF
TRBD1	TRBJ2-7	TRBV6-5	CASSSLVDRSYEQYF
-	TRBJ1-2	TRBV6-6	CASSYQQGNGYTF
-	TRBJ1-2	TRBV21-1	CASSGGGIGYGYTF
TRBD2	TRBJ2-7	TRBV15	CATSSPREGGIPNYEQYF
TRBD1	TRBJ2-5	TRBV13	CASSGQGAGETQYF
-	TRBJ2-7	TRBV19	CASSTPGLFYEQYF
TRBD2	TRBJ2-3	TRBV6-1	CASSELAGIHTQYF
TRBD1	TRBJ1-1	TRBV29-1	CSAYRGGEAFF
TRBD2	TRBJ2-1	TRBV7-9	CASSPPQLAFSGNEQFF
-	TRBJ1-3	TRBV7-9	CAQSAGGNTIYF
-	TRBJ1-6	TRBV27	CASSPTGSAYNSPLHF
-	TRBJ2-7	TRBV7-8	CASNIGSSYEQYF
TRBD2	TRBJ2-2	TRBV19	CASSRTSGSTGELFF
-	TRBJ2-1	TRBV2	CASSDRRGDEQFF
-	TRBJ1-2	TRBV10-3	CAISEEQGGYTF
-	TRBJ2-4	TRBV7-9	CASSHRRGNIQYF
-	TRBJ2-5	TRBV29-1	CSVERSRQETQYF
TRBD1	TRBJ2-7	TRBV7-6	CASSLGQGMWEQYF
TRBD2	TRBJ2-1	TRBV7-9	CASSRWRGTNNEQFF
-	TRBJ2-7	TRBV21-1	CASSRVGTGGYEQYF
-	TRBJ1-1	TRBV10-3	CAISESRRTGSGTEAFF
-	TRBJ2-3	TRBV5-1	CASSFGYSSTDTQYF
TRBD1	TRBJ1-6	TRBV4-3	CASSQGTGFNSPLHF
-	TRBJ1-2	TRBV7-9	CASSLYGSNGYTF
TRBD2	TRBJ2-2	TRBV7-9	CASSPRTASGSFAGELFF
-	TRBJ2-7	TRBV7-6	CASSLEASWNEQYF
TRBD2	TRBJ2-1	TRBV6-4	CASSDWAGGPTNEQFF
-	TRBJ2-7	TRBV5-6	CASSLAGKGNWAALGEQYF
TRBD1	TRBJ1-2	TRBV6-1	CASIWGTGIGYTF
TRBD2	TRBJ2-7	TRBV5-1	CASSSGTNPYEQYF
TRBD1	TRBJ1-1	TRBV25-1	CASSESGRGRGTEAFF
-	TRBJ1-2	TRBV2	CASSEERGWGYTF
-	TRBJ1-5	TRBV28	CASSLIGPQGNQPQHF
TRBD1	TRBJ2-2	TRBV5-4	CASSSTGTPGELFF
-	TRBJ1-1	TRBV11-2	CASSPTRVNTEAFF
TRBD2	TRBJ2-4	TRBV7-9	CASSFYVGGRVKNIQYF
TRBD2	TRBJ2-2	TRBV11-2	CASGGGRPTGELFF
-	-	TRBV7-6	CASSLGRAYEQYF
-	TRBJ1-1	TRBV28	CASSPTGKGYTEAFF
-	TRBJ1-1	TRBV19	CASSNGARLEAFF
-	TRBJ1-1	TRBV10-3	CAIRGGRMNTEAFF
TRBD1	TRBJ2-3	TRBV7-9	CASTPTGSTDTQYF
-	TRBJ2-3	TRBV4-1	CASSQSYSDTQYF
TRBD2	TRBJ2-1	TRBV7-2	CASSLSQLAGVDDEQFF